What follows are 29 T cell receptor beta chains derived from one specimen sequenced in a study of graft-versus-host responses after intestinal transplantation. Sequenced by immunoSEQ multiplex PCR; TCRdb stores in-frame clones only, minus some. The sample records about 96,000 clones, over 85% being singletons. No antigen has been identified for these receptors. The material sequenced was unstimulated CD4+ T cells sorted from spleen or lymph node cells, taken before intestinal transplant. Receptor source: a human donor who received an intestinal transplant.

The genes are TRBV25-1 and TRBJ2-3; D is perhaps TRBD2 (6 bases). The germline CDR1 and CDR2 sequences are MGHDK and SYGVNS. Trimming pared 1 base from V and 4 bases from J, leaving 18 bases between. The CDR3 loop spans 17 amino acids. The CDR3 protein is CASSELGGGSVADTQYF. The CDR3 DNA is TGTGCCAGCAGTGAATTGGGGGGTGGGAGTGTCGCAGATACGCAGTATTTT.

This chain uses TRBV25-1 with TRBJ1-4; 9 bases line up with TRBD1. V was clipped by 3 bases and J by 7 bases; unmatched bases: 9. CDR1 is MGHDK, CDR2 SYGVNS, per germline. The CDR3 consists of 16 residues. CDR3: CASSEGQGHTGEKLFF. The CDR3 DNA reads as TGTGCCAGCAGTGAGGGACAGGGTCATACGGGTGAAAAACTGTTTTTT.

This clone appeared once. The V and J genes are TRBV14 and TRBJ1-3, with D possibly being TRBD1 (5 bases). The CDR3 loop spans 17 amino acids. Germline CDR1 and CDR2: SGHDN and FVKESK. V lost 1 base and J lost 0, with 13 bases in between. The CDR3 sequence: CASSQVQGGLSGNTIYF. The CDR3 DNA reads TGTGCCAGCAGCCAAGTCCAGGGAGGGCTCTCTGGAAACACCATATATTTT.

V usage is TRBV18 and J usage is TRBJ1-2; TRBD1 is a possible D gene (6 bases). The germline V gene has CDR1 KGHSH and CDR2 LQKENI. V was shortened by 5 bases and J by 1 base, with 20 bases between the two germline ends. There are 17 residues in the CDR3. The CDR3 sequence: CASSFTEAQGFNYGYTF. Written as DNA, the CDR3 is TGTGCCAGCTCATTTACAGAAGCCCAGGGGTTTAACTATGGCTACACCTTC.

J is TRBJ2-5 and V is TRBV7-9; D gene uncertain. With the DNA end fitting TRBJ2-7 better, the J assignment may be wrong. This CDR3 comprises 16 residues. Germline CDR1 and CDR2: SEHNR and FQNEAQ (reference sequence). The CDR3 nucleotides read TGTGCCAGCAGCTTAGGATCGGCAACCGACTCCTACGAGCAGTACTTC. Encoded protein: CASSLGSATDSYEQYF.

The V call is TRBV5-1, the J call TRBJ1-2; no clear D. Germline V gene data show CDR1 as SGHRS and CDR2 as YFSETQ. Trimming removed 3 bases at V and 5 bases at J, with 5 bases between. The CDR3 contains 11 residues. CDR3 loop: CASSSSYGYTF. CDR3 nucleotides: TGCGCCAGCAGCTCCTCATATGGCTACACCTTC.

The rearrangement uses TRBV19 and TRBJ1-5; D gene ambiguous. Germline CDR1 reads LNHDA; CDR2 reads SQIVND (reference sequence). V was cut by 0 bases and J by 1 base, with 7 bases left in between. The CDR3 spans 15 residues. DNA of the CDR3: TGTGCCAGTAGTATAGAGCGGAGAAGCAATCAGCCCCAGCATTTT. Protein product: CASSIERRSNQPQHF.

This clone showed up just once. CDR3 region: CASSLSGRGRETQYF. The CDR3 region has the DNA TGTGCCAGCAGTTTATCCGGCAGGGGCCGGGAGACCCAGTACTTC. The chain has TRBV28 and TRBJ2-5; D possibly corresponds to TRBD1 (6 bases). V was pared by 1 base and J by 5 bases, with 14 bases between. The CDR3 covers 15 residues. Germline CDR1 and CDR2: MDHEN and SYDVKM.

The chain joins TRBV6-4 to TRBJ1-1; 9 bases are a match to TRBD1. The junction had 2 bases not matched to a gene; V was cut back by 5 bases and J by 4 bases. CDR1 is MRHNA, CDR2 SNTAGT, per germline. CDR3 size: 13 residues. CDR3 residues: CASSQDRGTEAFF. The DNA of the CDR3 is TGTGCCAGCAGTCAGGACAGGGGCACTGAAGCTTTCTTT.

The chain joins TRBV5-1 to TRBJ2-1; 10 bases are shared with TRBD1. V shed 3 bases and J 3 bases; nucleotides not matched to a gene: 6. Germline CDR1 and CDR2: SGHRS and YFSETQ. This CDR3 comprises 16 residues. The CDR3 DNA is TGCGCCAGCAGCTCTATGGGACAGGGGAGCTACAATGAGCAGTTCTTC. This sequence encodes CASSSMGQGSYNEQFF.

This rearrangement joins TRBV5-1 to TRBJ2-1, with 10 bases aligning to TRBD2. The junction had 4 bases not matched to a gene; V was cut back by 4 bases and J by 3 bases. This CDR3 is built from 15 residues. Germline CDR1 and CDR2: SGHRS and YFSETQ. This chain's CDR3 is CASSPGTSVYNEQFF. CDR3 nucleotide sequence: TGCGCCAGCAGCCCCGGGACTAGCGTCTACAATGAGCAGTTCTTC.

The chain has TRBV7-9 and TRBJ1-3, with D perhaps TRBD1 (5 bases). This CDR3 contains 14 residues. V was clipped by 5 bases and J by 1 base, with 9 bases between them. From germline, CDR1 is SEHNR and CDR2 FQNEAQ (reference sequence). The CDR3 DNA is TGTGCCAGCAGCCCCTCAGGGTCTGGAAACACCATATATTTT. Translating gives CASSPSGSGNTIYF.

This chain uses TRBV19 with TRBJ1-2, with a weak D call TRBD1 (6 bases). Germline V lookup: CDR1 LNHDA, CDR2 SQIVND (reference sequence). V lost 5 bases and J 4 bases, leaving 11 bases between the germline ends. This CDR3 spans 13 amino acids. The chain's CDR3 is CASSQQGSYGYTF. The CDR3 coding sequence is TGTGCCAGTAGTCAACAGGGAAGCTATGGCTACACCTTC.

This chain joins TRBV2 and TRBJ2-7; 12 nucleotides agree with TRBD1. The CDR3 runs to 16 residues. V lost 2 bases to trimming and J lost 5 bases; unmatched junction nucleotides: 7. Germline CDR1 reads SNHLY; CDR2 reads FYNNEI. The CDR3 sequence is CASSENLGDRGHEQYF. The CDR3, as DNA: TGTGCCAGCAGTGAAAACCTAGGGGACAGGGGGCACGAGCAGTACTTC.

V usage is TRBV5-8 and J usage is TRBJ2-4; TRBD2 matches 8 bases. After removal of 5 bases from V and 4 bases from J, the junction contained 5 bases not matched to a gene. This CDR3 is 14 amino acids long. CDR1 is SGHTS, CDR2 YDEGEE, per germline. CDR3 coding DNA: TGTGCCAGCAGACCCGGGGGGGTTAAAAACATTCAGTACTTC. Amino acid sequence: CASRPGGVKNIQYF.

The chain carries TRBV5-1 and TRBJ2-5; 9 positions match TRBD1. The DNA end lines up better with TRBJ2-7; the J call may be wrong. This CDR3 is built from 16 residues. The V gene's germline CDR1 is SGHRS and CDR2 YFSETQ. The CDR3 region is CASSLIGTGMDYEQYF. CDR3 DNA: TGCGCCAGCAGCTTAATCGGGACAGGGATGGACTACGAGCAGTACTTC.

The genes are TRBV7-2 and TRBJ2-7; D call uncertain. Germline V lookup: CDR1 SGHTA, CDR2 FQGNSA. V was pared by 5 bases and J by 3 bases, with 11 bases between. The CDR3 totals 13 residues. The CDR3 DNA reads as TGTGCCAGCAGCCACACCCCTAGCTACGAGCAGTACTTC. It is translated as CASSHTPSYEQYF.

V gene TRBV6-6 combines with J gene TRBJ2-7; D not resolved. CDR1 and CDR2 from the germline V gene are MNHNY and SVGAGI (reference sequence). V lost 4 bases and J 2 bases, leaving 12 bases between the germline ends. The CDR3 has 14 amino acids. Here the CDR3 reads CASSSRTETYEQYF. The DNA of the CDR3 is TGTGCCAGCAGTTCCCGGACGGAAACCTACGAGCAGTACTTC.

The rearrangement uses TRBV27 and TRBJ2-7, with 9 positions matching TRBD2. This CDR3 is 15 amino acids long. The germline gives CDR1 MNHEY, CDR2 SMNVEV (reference sequence). V dropped 8 bases and J dropped 6; count of bases not matched to a gene: 14. CDR3: CASAVAGLALSEQYF. The CDR3 bases are TGTGCCAGCGCCGTCGCGGGACTAGCCCTTAGCGAGCAGTACTTC.

The rearrangement uses TRBV14 and TRBJ2-1; tentatively, D is TRBD2 (6 bases). The CDR3 contains 19 residues. CDR1 is SGHDN and CDR2 is FVKESK in the germline V gene. Deletions cut 2 bases from V and 3 bases from J, with 23 bases between. The CDR3 bases are TGTGCCAGCAGCCAAAGACCTTTGGGCCCGCTAGCGATCTACAATGAGCAGTTCTTC. As protein: CASSQRPLGPLAIYNEQFF.

The chain joins TRBV5-1 to TRBJ1-1; 7 bases line up with TRBD1. CDR1 and CDR2 from the germline V gene are SGHRS and YFSETQ. Trimming cost V 1 base and J 1 base; bases outside gene matches: 4. The length of the CDR3 is 15 residues. This CDR3 reads CASSLWGTENTEAFF. CDR3 bases: TGCGCCAGCAGCTTGTGGGGGACAGAGAACACTGAAGCTTTCTTT.

Written as DNA, the CDR3 is TGTGCCAGCAGTTCCGGGACAGGGATTTTAGCTAACTATGGCTACACCTTC. Translated: CASSSGTGILANYGYTF. The genes are TRBV28 and TRBJ1-2, with TRBD1 identical over 9 bases. This CDR3 is 17 amino acids long. The ends lost 4 bases at V and 0 bases at J; junction bases unmatched: 9. Germline loops: CDR1 MDHEN, CDR2 SYDVKM.

CDR3 in DNA: TGTGCCAGCAGCTTAACCACCGGATTAGGGAATGAGCAGTTCTTC. Translating it yields CASSLTTGLGNEQFF. The V and J genes are TRBV7-3 and TRBJ2-1; D ambiguous. The CDR3 covers 15 residues. Germline V gene lookup returns CDR1 SGHTA and CDR2 FQGTGA. The V and J ends lost 0 bases and 7 bases respectively, with 13 bases between them.

This clone was seen once. The genes are TRBV14 and TRBJ1-3; D gene uncertain. The germline V gene has CDR1 SGHDN and CDR2 FVKESK. CDR3 size: 13 residues. V dropped 6 bases and J dropped 6 bases, with 12 bases sitting between them. For the CDR3, the DNA is TGTGCCAGCAGACCAGGAATCGAAAACACCATATATTTT. Protein product: CASRPGIENTIYF.

The rearrangement uses TRBV5-1 and TRBJ2-7, with TRBD2 matching 9 bases. V gave up 4 bases and J gave up 2 bases; unmatched junction bases: 13. Germline V lookup: CDR1 SGHRS, CDR2 YFSETQ. This CDR3 has 17 residues. The CDR3 DNA reads TGCGCCAGCAGCCCCGGAGTTAGCGGGAGAGGGGCCTACGAGCAGTACTTC. Its protein is CASSPGVSGRGAYEQYF.

The chain has TRBV7-2 and TRBJ2-5; D uncertain. Germline V CDR1 and CDR2: SGHTA, FQGNSA. V was shortened by 2 bases and J by 5 bases, with 12 bases between the two germline ends. This CDR3 is built from 14 residues. CDR3 protein: CASSLRRVEETQYF. Here the CDR3 DNA reads TGTGCCAGCAGCTTAAGAAGGGTAGAGGAGACCCAGTACTTC.

This chain uses TRBV30 with TRBJ2-1; TRBD2 matches 7 bases. CDR1 and CDR2 from the germline V gene are GTSNPN and SVGIG (reference sequence). V was clipped by 5 bases and J by 3 bases; unmatched bases: 4. The CDR3 length is 13 residues. The CDR3 loop is CAWGEGFYNEQFF. CDR3 coding DNA: TGTGCCTGGGGGGAGGGATTCTACAATGAGCAGTTCTTC.

The chain combines TRBV5-8 with TRBJ2-6; 8 bases map to TRBD1. CDR3 length equals 18 residues. Germline values: CDR1 SGHTS, CDR2 YDEGEE. Unmatched junction bases numbered 13, after V lost 4 bases and J lost 4 bases. CDR3 residues: CASSGHQGASTGANVLTF. CDR3 coding DNA: TGTGCCAGCAGCGGACACCAGGGGGCGAGTACCGGGGCCAACGTCCTGACTTTC.

The J gene is TRBJ1-5, the V gene TRBV2, with D unclear. Trimming took 4 bases from V and 4 from J, leaving 5 bases between them. The CDR3 contains 12 residues. Germline-derived CDR1 and CDR2 are SNHLY and FYNNEI. CDR3 nucleotide sequence: TGTGCCAGCAGTGTCCGGAATCAGCCCCAGCATTTT. Protein: CASSVRNQPQHF.